These T cell receptor beta chains were read from a single sample in a study of T cells in Graves' hyperthyroidism and ophthalmopathy. TCRdb recomputed calls from the multiplex PCR reads with MiXCR, one row per CDR3 protein. The sample holds about 700,000 distinct CDR3 sequences, around 15% seen once. The material sequenced was blood. The source is a woman between 18 and 29 years old with Graves' hyperthyroidism. Each CDR3 is given with its conserved first and last residue. The order of the fields is CDR3 DNA, CDR3 protein, J gene, clone size, V gene, D gene, CDR3 length. A D gene is named only where the DNA matches it firmly. Size values are once, few and many counts, or a class for expanded clones, and some rows have none.

DNA: TGTGCCAGCAGCGTCCCCGGGTCCAACAATCAGCCCCAGCATTTT; CDR3: CASSVPGSNNQPQHF; J: TRBJ1-5; size: few; V: TRBV7-9; D: NA; length: 15
DNA: TGTGCCACCAGTGATTCCGGACAGCCTAATGAAAAACTGTTTTTT; CDR3: CATSDSGQPNEKLFF; J: TRBJ1-4; size: NA; V: TRBV24-1; D: NA; length: 15
DNA: TGTGCCAGCACCGCCGGATACAATCAGCCCCAGCATTTT; CDR3: CASTAGYNQPQHF; J: TRBJ1-5; size: few; V: TRBV12-3/TRBV12-4; D: NA; length: 13
DNA: TGTGCCTGGGGAGAGTCCTACAATGAGCAGTTCTTC; CDR3: CAWGESYNEQFF; J: TRBJ2-1; size: NA; V: TRBV30; D: NA; length: 12
DNA: TGTGCCAGCAGTGAAGGAGATCCTAGCACAGATACGCAGTATTTT; CDR3: CASSEGDPSTDTQYF; J: TRBJ2-3; size: many; V: TRBV2; D: NA; length: 15
DNA: TGTGCCAGCAGTCTATCCGGGACCCCCGGCCTCAATGAGCAGTTCTTC; CDR3: CASSLSGTPGLNEQFF; J: TRBJ2-1; size: few; V: TRBV6-2/TRBV6-3; D: NA; length: 16
DNA: TGCGCCAGCAGCCAAAGACTAGCGGGCTACGAGCAGTACTTC; CDR3: CASSQRLAGYEQYF; J: TRBJ2-7; size: few; V: TRBV4-3; D: TRBD2; length: 14
DNA: TGTGCCAGCAGTTCATATGAGGGGATTAACACAGATACGCAGTATTTT; CDR3: CASSSYEGINTDTQYF; J: TRBJ2-3; size: many; V: TRBV28; D: NA; length: 16
DNA: TGTGCCTGGAGTGAAGGAGATACGCAGTATTTT; CDR3: CAWSEGDTQYF; J: TRBJ2-3; size: many; V: TRBV30; D: NA; length: 11
DNA: TGTGCCAGCAGCTTAAGCTCCGGGACTAGCTCCTACAATGAGCAGTTCTTC; CDR3: CASSLSSGTSSYNEQFF; J: TRBJ2-1; size: many; V: TRBV7-3; D: TRBD2; length: 17
DNA: TGTGCCAGCAGGTACAGGAGGGGGGGGGGAGGCTACACCTTC; CDR3: CASRYRRGGGGYTF; J: TRBJ1-2; size: few; V: TRBV5-8; D: NA; length: 14
DNA: TGTGCCAGCAGCCCCTTACCCGGACAGGCCAATCAGCCCCAGCATTTT; CDR3: CASSPLPGQANQPQHF; J: TRBJ1-5; size: few; V: TRBV6-1; D: TRBD1; length: 16
DNA: TGTGCCTGCCGGACAGGCCGTAAGTTCGGCTACACCTTC; CDR3: CACRTGRKFGYTF; J: TRBJ1-2; size: many; V: TRBV30; D: TRBD1; length: 13
DNA: TGCAGTGCTAGAGCGCTAGCGGGAGGGCCAGGGAATGAGCAGTTCTTC; CDR3: CSARALAGGPGNEQFF; J: TRBJ2-1; size: NA; V: TRBV20-1; D: TRBD2; length: 16
DNA: TGTGCCAGCTCACCAAGGGGGGGCGCCATCTCCGGGGAGCTGTTTTTT; CDR3: CASSPRGGAISGELFF; J: TRBJ2-2; size: few; V: TRBV18; D: NA; length: 16
DNA: TGTGCCAGCAGCCTCGGGGTGGGTCAGGGGCAGGCTGAAGCTTTCTTT; CDR3: CASSLGVGQGQAEAFF; J: TRBJ1-1; size: NA; V: TRBV7-9; D: NA; length: 16
DNA: TGTGCCAGCACACTTCTCGGTTCAACACACCCCGGGGAGCTGTTTTTT; CDR3: CASTLLGSTHPGELFF; J: TRBJ2-2; size: NA; V: TRBV6-2/TRBV6-3; D: NA; length: 16
DNA: TGTGCCAGCAGTTTATGGGAGCCGAACACCGGGGAGCTGTTTTTT; CDR3: CASSLWEPNTGELFF; J: TRBJ2-2; size: NA; V: TRBV27; D: NA; length: 15
DNA: TGCAGTGCTAGAGAGGGGGGCGGCAATCAGCCCCAGCATTTT; CDR3: CSAREGGGNQPQHF; J: TRBJ1-5; size: many; V: TRBV20-1; D: NA; length: 14
DNA: TGTGCCAGCAGTGAATTCGGCCCGTTGGTAGAGAATCAGCCCCAGCATTTT; CDR3: CASSEFGPLVENQPQHF; J: TRBJ1-5; size: NA; V: TRBV25-1; D: NA; length: 17
DNA: TGTGCCAGCAGTTTCGGCGACAGGCTACCCACAGATACGCAGTATTTT; CDR3: CASSFGDRLPTDTQYF; J: TRBJ2-3; size: many; V: TRBV12-3/TRBV12-4; D: NA; length: 16
DNA: TGTGCCAGCAGCTCAGAGGGGGGCCCCCAAGAGACCCAGTACTTC; CDR3: CASSSEGGPQETQYF; J: TRBJ2-5; size: NA; V: TRBV7-8; D: NA; length: 15
DNA: TGTGCCAGCAGCTCTAGCCTGATCTACGAGCAGTACTTC; CDR3: CASSSSLIYEQYF; J: TRBJ2-7; size: many; V: TRBV7-9; D: NA; length: 13